Listed below are T cell receptor beta chains from one sample, sequenced in a study of blood T cell repertoires in COVID-19. Assay: immunoSEQ multiplex PCR; the TCRdb copy retains only in-frame clones and omits some. The repertoire consists of some 86,000 clones, with roughly 90% occurring once and the leading ten covering about 2.3%. The sequenced material came from peripheral blood. These receptors were obtained from a human donor with active COVID-19. The donor label of this sample is uncertain. Both conserved end residues are part of each CDR3. A D gene is named only where the DNA matches it firmly. Clone size is given for some rows only: seen once, a few or many times, or a class if the clone is expanded.

.	TRBV4-1	TRBJ1-1	.	CASSQDYPGNMNTEAFF	TGCGCCAGCAGCCAAGATTATCCAGGGAACATGAACACTGAAGCTTTCTTT
.	TRBV25-1	TRBJ2-7	TRBD1	CASRPGTGAYEQYF	TGTGCCAGCAGACCCGGGACAGGTGCCTACGAGCAGTACTTC
.	TRBV5-1	TRBJ2-7	TRBD1	CASSHRALTGKHSYEQYF	TGCGCCAGCAGCCACAGGGCCCTGACAGGGAAGCACTCCTACGAGCAGTACTTC
.	TRBV7-8	TRBJ1-1	TRBD1	CASSRRGTGIEAFF	TGTGCCAGCAGCCGCCGCGGGACAGGCATTGAAGCTTTCTTT
.	TRBV2	TRBJ1-4	TRBD1	CASRWTGLPEKLFF	TGTGCCAGCAGGTGGACAGGGCTTCCAGAAAAACTGTTTTTT
.	TRBV5-1	TRBJ1-2	.	CASSLGADYGYTF	TGCGCCAGCAGCTTGGGCGCGGACTATGGCTACACCTTC
.	TRBV7-9	TRBJ1-2	.	CASSLVTANYGYTF	TGTGCCAGCAGCTTAGTAACAGCTAACTATGGCTACACCTTC
.	TRBV6-6	TRBJ2-7	.	CASRRGMGEQYF	TGTGCCAGCAGAAGAGGGATGGGCGAGCAGTACTTC
.	TRBV7-2	TRBJ2-1	TRBD2	CASSPWTSRDEQFF	TGTGCCAGCAGCCCATGGACTAGCCGGGATGAGCAGTTCTTC
.	TRBV27	TRBJ2-3	.	CASSSLAEVTDTQYF	TGTGCCAGCAGCAGCCTCGCGGAAGTAACAGATACGCAGTATTTT
.	TRBV4-1	TRBJ1-1	.	CASSLGPGSKGTEAFF	TGCGCCAGCAGCCTCGGCCCAGGGTCCAAGGGCACTGAAGCTTTCTTT
once	TRBV9	TRBJ2-5	TRBD2	CASSAQLAGAQETQYF	TGTGCCAGCAGCGCCCAACTAGCGGGGGCTCAAGAGACCCAGTACTTC
.	TRBV9	TRBJ1-2	.	CASSPSVQGMGYTF	TGTGCCAGCAGCCCCAGTGTGCAGGGAATGGGCTACACCTTC
.	TRBV4-1	TRBJ1-2	TRBD1	CASSQGAELDRGSGYTF	TGCGCCAGCAGCCAAGGAGCGGAGCTGGACAGGGGTTCTGGCTACACCTTC
.	TRBV9	TRBJ1-2	TRBD1	CASSATPGQGYDNYGYTF	TGTGCCAGCAGCGCTACTCCGGGACAGGGCTATGATAACTATGGCTACACCTTC
.	TRBV6-5	TRBJ1-1	TRBD1	CASSYHRTGGRAEAFF	TGTGCCAGCAGTTACCACCGGACAGGGGGCCGGGCTGAAGCTTTCTTT
.	TRBV28	TRBJ2-3	TRBD1	CASSGFDNRGQGTDTQYF	TGTGCCAGCTCCGGCTTCGATAACAGGGGCCAAGGGACAGATACGCAGTATTTT
.	TRBV2	TRBJ1-4	TRBD1	CASSEDTGEEKLFF	TGTGCCAGCAGTGAGGACACAGGGGAGGAAAAACTGTTTTTT
.	TRBV7-2	TRBJ1-1	.	CASSPKATVEAFF	TGTGCCAGCAGCCCCAAAGCCACGGTGGAAGCTTTCTTT
.	TRBV5-4	TRBJ2-1	TRBD2	CASRRAGGPHEQFF	TGTGCCAGCAGGAGGGCGGGGGGGCCCCATGAGCAGTTCTTC
.	TRBV6-1	TRBJ2-3	TRBD2	CASSEVAGSTDTQYF	TGTGCCAGCAGTGAAGTAGCGGGAAGCACAGATACGCAGTATTTT
.	TRBV5-1	TRBJ2-7	TRBD1	CASSLEQGEDYEQYF	TGCGCCAGCAGCTTGGAACAGGGGGAAGACTACGAGCAGTACTTC
.	TRBV2	TRBJ2-3	.	CASRVWRNTDTQYF	TGTGCCAGCAGAGTATGGCGGAACACAGATACGCAGTATTTT
.	TRBV19	TRBJ1-5	.	CASSPQGTSNQPQHF	TGTGCCAGTAGCCCCCAGGGAACTAGCAATCAGCCCCAGCATTTT
.	TRBV27	TRBJ2-7	TRBD1	CASSRTGGFYEQYF	TGTGCCAGCAGTCGGACAGGGGGCTTCTACGAGCAGTACTTC
.	TRBV19	TRBJ2-3	TRBD2	CASTGGRTRSTDTQYF	TGTGCCAGTACCGGGGGGAGGACCAGGAGCACAGATACGCAGTATTTT
.	TRBV19	TRBJ2-3	.	CATSHAWGGEASSRTDTQYF	TGTGCCACCTCGCATGCATGGGGCGGGGAGGCCTCCTCTCGCACAGATACGCAGTATTTT
.	TRBV6-5	TRBJ2-1	TRBD1	CASSYSQGANEQFF	TGTGCCAGCAGTTACAGTCAGGGGGCCAATGAGCAGTTCTTC
.	TRBV19	TRBJ1-4	.	CASRGQPPTTNEKLFF	TGTGCCAGTAGAGGACAGCCGCCCACAACTAATGAAAAACTGTTTTTT
.	TRBV7-2	TRBJ1-3	.	CASSLGRGNTIYF	TGTGCCAGCAGCTTAGGTCGTGGAAACACCATATATTTT
.	TRBV2	TRBJ2-7	TRBD2	CASRPLAGVPYEQYF	TGTGCCAGCAGGCCACTAGCGGGGGTGCCCTACGAGCAGTACTTC
.	TRBV2	TRBJ2-1	TRBD1	CASNRDRNNEQFF	TGTGCCAGCAACCGGGACAGGAACAATGAGCAGTTCTTC
.	TRBV4-1	TRBJ2-1	TRBD1	CASSQLTGTGLYNEQFF	TGCGCCAGCAGCCAACTAACGGGGACAGGGCTATACAATGAGCAGTTCTTC
.	TRBV9	TRBJ1-6	.	CASSARQLLSYNSPLHF	TGTGCCAGCAGCGCGCGACAGTTACTCTCCTATAATTCACCCCTCCACTTT
.	TRBV28	TRBJ1-2	.	CATAGRIGCTF	TGTGCCACCGCAGGGCGGATAGGCTGCACCTTC
once	TRBV6-5	TRBJ2-7	TRBD1	CASTGMSGTGDEQYF	TGTGCCAGCACCGGAATGTCCGGGACAGGGGACGAGCAGTACTTC
.	TRBV6-2/TRBV6-3	TRBJ2-7	.	CASSYRTTGLYEQYF	TGTGCCAGCAGTTACCGCACGACAGGTCTCTACGAGCAGTACTTC
.	TRBV6-2/TRBV6-3	TRBJ2-7	.	CASSSLLVVHEQYF	TGTGCCAGCAGTTCCCTACTGGTGGTGCACGAGCAGTACTTC
.	TRBV11-2	TRBJ1-1	TRBD1	CASSFDRTGGDEAFF	TGTGCCAGCAGCTTTGACCGGACAGGGGGCGATGAAGCTTTCTTT